The T cell receptor beta chain described here comes from a study of T cells in Graves' hyperthyroidism and ophthalmopathy. The PBMCs studied were ones that came from 10 ml fresh peripheral blood. The V end lost 0 bases, the J end lost 3 bases, and 7 bases lay between the germline ends. Per germline, CDR1 SGHKS and CDR2 YYEKEE (reference sequence). The CDR3 has 13 residues. This clonotype has only a few counts. Amplified TCR beta CDR3 regions derived from RNA transcripts. First-round RT-PCR targeting the TCR CDR3 was performed with the HTBI primer set. TCRdb reanalysed the multiplex PCR reads using MiXCR and keeps one entry per CDR3 protein. The sample carries 660,000 or so distinct CDR3 sequences, around 21% recorded once.

This clonotype was sampled from a young man with Graves' ophthalmopathy. The sequencing sample was made of blood. The V and J genes are TRBV5-5 and TRBJ2-7; D is unclear. Here the CDR3 reads CASSLGPHYEQYF. The CDR3 DNA reads as TGTGCCAGCAGCTTGGGGCCGCACTACGAGCAGTACTTC.